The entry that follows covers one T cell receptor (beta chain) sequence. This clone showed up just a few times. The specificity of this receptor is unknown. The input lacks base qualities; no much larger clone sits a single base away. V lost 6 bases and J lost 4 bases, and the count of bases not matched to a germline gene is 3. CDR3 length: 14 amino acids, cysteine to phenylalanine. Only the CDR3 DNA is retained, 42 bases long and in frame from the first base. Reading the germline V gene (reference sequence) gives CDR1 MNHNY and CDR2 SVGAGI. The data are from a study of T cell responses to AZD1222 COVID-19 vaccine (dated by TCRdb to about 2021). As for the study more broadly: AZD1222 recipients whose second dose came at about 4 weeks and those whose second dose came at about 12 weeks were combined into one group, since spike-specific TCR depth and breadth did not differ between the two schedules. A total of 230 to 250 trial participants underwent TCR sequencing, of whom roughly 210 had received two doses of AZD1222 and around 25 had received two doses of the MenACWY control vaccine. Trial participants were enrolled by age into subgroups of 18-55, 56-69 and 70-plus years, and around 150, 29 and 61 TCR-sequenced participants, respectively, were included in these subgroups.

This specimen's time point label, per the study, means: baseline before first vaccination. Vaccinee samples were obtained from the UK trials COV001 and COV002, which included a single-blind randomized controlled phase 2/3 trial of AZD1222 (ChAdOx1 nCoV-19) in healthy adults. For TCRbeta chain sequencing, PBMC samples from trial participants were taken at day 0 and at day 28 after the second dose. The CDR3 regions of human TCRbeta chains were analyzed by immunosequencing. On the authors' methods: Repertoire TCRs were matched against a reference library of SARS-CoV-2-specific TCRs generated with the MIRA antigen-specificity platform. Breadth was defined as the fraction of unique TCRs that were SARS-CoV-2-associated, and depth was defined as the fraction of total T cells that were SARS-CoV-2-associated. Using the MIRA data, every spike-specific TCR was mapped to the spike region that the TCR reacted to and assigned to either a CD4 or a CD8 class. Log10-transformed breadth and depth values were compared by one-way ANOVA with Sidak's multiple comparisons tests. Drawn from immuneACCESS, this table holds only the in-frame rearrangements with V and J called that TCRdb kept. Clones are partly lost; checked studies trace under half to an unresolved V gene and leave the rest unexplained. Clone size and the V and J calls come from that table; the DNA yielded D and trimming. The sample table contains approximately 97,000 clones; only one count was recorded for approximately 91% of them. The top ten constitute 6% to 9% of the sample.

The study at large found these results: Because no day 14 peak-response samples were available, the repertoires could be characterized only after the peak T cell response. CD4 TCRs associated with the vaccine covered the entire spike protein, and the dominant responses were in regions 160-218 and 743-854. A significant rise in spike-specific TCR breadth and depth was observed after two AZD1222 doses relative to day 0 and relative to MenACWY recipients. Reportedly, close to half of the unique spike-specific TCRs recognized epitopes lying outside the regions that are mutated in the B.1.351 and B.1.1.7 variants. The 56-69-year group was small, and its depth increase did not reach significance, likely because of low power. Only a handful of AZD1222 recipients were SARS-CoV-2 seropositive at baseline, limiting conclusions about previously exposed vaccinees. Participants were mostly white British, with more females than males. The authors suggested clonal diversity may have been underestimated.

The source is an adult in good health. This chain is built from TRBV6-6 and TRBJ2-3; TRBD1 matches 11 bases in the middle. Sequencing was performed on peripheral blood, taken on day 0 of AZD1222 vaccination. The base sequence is TGTGCCAGCAGACCGGGACAGGGGGCAGATACGCAGTATTTT. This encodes CASRPGQGADTQYF.